The next 27 T cell receptor beta chains were all read from a single sample in a study of glioma-infiltrating T cells. Amplification of TCR alpha and beta CDR3 regions from RNA used iRepertoire nested multiplex PCR. TCRdb re-derived calls from the multiplex PCR reads in MiXCR, one entry per CDR3 protein. The sample holds 44,000 or so distinct CDR3 sequences; approximately 20% are singletons and the top ten take less than 7%. The sample consisted of glioma tissue, nonneoplastic brain tissue, or PBMCs (not recorded which). These receptors were taken from a human donor with low-grade glioma or glioblastoma, undergoing nonglioma brain surgery, or in good health (not recorded which).

This clonotype was recorded many times. The chain carries TRBV4-1 and TRBJ2-7; D remains ambiguous. The CDR3 consists of 15 residues. Germline V gives CDR1 MGHRA, CDR2 YSYEKL. Trimming took off 0 bases at V and 2 bases at J, with 11 bases between the two ends. The CDR3 DNA reads TGCGCCAGCAGCCAAGATTATGGTGGGACCTACGAGCAGTACTTC. It is translated as CASSQDYGGTYEQYF.

The sample holds many counts of this clonotype. V is TRBV27 and J is TRBJ2-2; D perhaps matches TRBD1 (6 bases). Germline V CDR1 and CDR2: MNHEY, SMNVEV (reference sequence). The CDR3 contains 13 residues. Trimming took 6 bases from V and 3 from J, leaving 8 bases between them. CDR3 in amino acids: CASRGAYTGELFF. DNA for the CDR3: TGTGCCAGCAGGGGGGCGTACACCGGGGAGCTGTTTTTT.

This clonotype was seen at least ten times. The J gene is TRBJ2-5, the V gene TRBV20-1, with TRBD1 matching 8 bases. From germline, CDR1 is DFQATT and CDR2 SNEGSKA (reference sequence). V lost 0 bases to trimming and J lost 4 bases; unmatched junction nucleotides: 1. There are 13 residues in the CDR3. In nucleotides, the CDR3 is TGCAGTGCTAGAGACGACAGGGGAGAGACCCAGTACTTC. Its protein product is CSARDDRGETQYF.

This clonotype was recorded a few times. The V gene is TRBV5-1, the J gene TRBJ2-7; D unclear. The V gene's germline CDR1 is SGHRS and CDR2 YFSETQ. V gave up 0 bases and J gave up 3 bases, with 7 bases separating them. This CDR3 is 13 amino acids long. CDR3 in DNA: TGCGCCAGCAGCTTGGACGGAATCTACGAGCAGTACGTC. Translated, it gives CASSLDGIYEQYV.

This clonotype was observed at least ten times. The J gene is TRBJ1-6, the V gene TRBV19, with D perhaps TRBD1 (6 bases). This CDR3 contains 16 residues. Germline CDR1 and CDR2: LNHDA and SQIVND (reference sequence). V was pared by 7 bases and J by 0 bases, with 13 bases between. CDR3 sequence reads: CASTEDSLSYNSPLHF. DNA for the CDR3: TGTGCCAGTACCGAGGACAGTCTCTCCTATAATTCACCCCTCCACTTT.

The chain links TRBV10-3 to TRBJ1-2; D remains unclear. V lost 3 bases to trimming and J lost 5 bases, with 16 bases between them. The CDR3 covers 15 residues. Germline loops: CDR1 ENHRY, CDR2 SYGVKD. In DNA, the CDR3 is TGTGCCATCAGTGAAGATGGGAGTTCGACGTATGGCTACACCTTC. The encoded protein is CAISEDGSSTYGYTF.

Many counts were recorded for this clonotype. This chain uses TRBV19 with TRBJ2-5; weak D call: TRBD2 (5 bases). V was pared by 8 bases and J by 3 bases, with 13 bases between. The germline V gene encodes CDR1 LNHDA and CDR2 SQIVND (reference sequence). This CDR3 is 13 amino acids long. CDR3 DNA sequence: TGTGCCAGTCGACTCACCGGGGAAGAGACCCAGTACTTC. Residues: CASRLTGEETQYF.

There are many counts of this clonotype. The gene calls are TRBV7-9 and TRBJ2-3; possibly TRBD1 for D (5 bases). With 7 bases removed from V and 6 bases from J, the gap between germline ends came to 11 bases. CDR3 length: 12 amino acids. From germline, CDR1 is SEHNR and CDR2 FQNEAQ (reference sequence). The CDR3 coding sequence is TGTGCCAGCATTTGGGCAGGGGATACGCAGTATTTT. Its translation is CASIWAGDTQYF.

As regards this clonotype: Being one base from a much bigger clone, this may be a read error. J is TRBJ2-5 and V is TRBV11-2, with a tentative D call TRBD2 (5 bases). Germline CDR1 is SGHAT and CDR2 is FQNNGV. This CDR3 is built from 14 residues. Trimming took off 2 bases at V and 9 bases at J, with 16 bases between the two ends. CDR3 protein: CASSLLPEDEAQYF. CDR3 nucleotides: TGTGCCAGCAGCTTACTACCGGAGGACGAGGCCCAGTACTTC.

On this clonotype itself: A much larger clone differs from this one at a single base, so this may be a read error. The chain has TRBV7-9 and TRBJ2-3; either TRBD1 or TRBD2 may fit D (6 bases each). CDR1 is SEHNR, CDR2 FQNEAQ, per germline (reference sequence). This CDR3 has 13 residues. In nucleotides, the CDR3 is TGTGCCACCCAGGGGAGGAGCACAGATAAGCAGTATTTT. It codes for CATQGRSTDKQYF.

The genes are TRBV9 and TRBJ2-7; 7 bases match TRBD1. This CDR3 is 16 amino acids long. Germline CDR1 is SGDLS and CDR2 is YYNGEE. The junction had 9 bases not matched to a gene; V was cut back by 0 bases and J by 3 bases. This CDR3 is CASSVGTGMSYYEQYF. The CDR3, as DNA: TGTGCCAGCAGCGTAGGGACAGGCATGAGCTACTACGAGCAGTACTTC.

V gene TRBV12-3 or TRBV12-4 combines with J gene TRBJ2-5; 8 bases match TRBD2. The CDR3 spans 16 residues. V gave up 5 bases and J gave up 7 bases; unmatched junction bases: 15. The CDR3 coding sequence is TGTGCCAGCAGTCGAGAGCGGGAGAGGAATGGAGGGACCCAGTACTTC. This encodes CASSRERERNGGTQYF.

The gene calls are TRBV19 and TRBJ2-7; 10 positions match TRBD2. This CDR3 has 15 amino acids. The germline V gene has CDR1 LNHDA and CDR2 SQIVND (reference sequence). With 7 bases clipped from V and 0 bases from J, the junction kept 6 bases outside the gene matches. The DNA of the CDR3 is TGTGCCAGTAAGAAGGCTAGCGGGAGCTCCTACGAGCAGTACTTC. Protein product: CASKKASGSSYEQYF.

This clonotype was observed many times. The chain combines TRBV19 with TRBJ1-1; D is unresolved. This CDR3 spans 15 amino acids. Trimming pared 2 bases from V and 2 bases from J, leaving 12 bases between. Germline CDR1 is LNHDA and CDR2 is SQIVND (reference sequence). CDR3 coding DNA: TGTGCCAGTAGTATATCTAGGCCGCCCAACACTGAAGCTTTCTTT. It encodes CASSISRPPNTEAFF.

Many counts were recorded for this clonotype. V and J are TRBV2 and TRBJ2-3; D may match TRBD1 or TRBD2 (5 bases each). CDR3 length: 14 residues. Germline-derived CDR1 and CDR2 are SNHLY and FYNNEI. Trimming removed 6 bases at V and 4 bases at J, with 14 bases between. In DNA, the CDR3 is TGTGCCAGCAGGCCGGGACGGATAGCAGATACGCAGTATTTT. This encodes CASRPGRIADTQYF.

In this sample, this clonotype turned up many times. The rearrangement uses TRBV2 and TRBJ2-7; tentatively, D is TRBD2 (6 bases). The CDR3 extends over 12 amino acids. The ends were cut back, 4 bases at V and 4 bases at J, with 8 bases in the middle. Germline CDR1 reads SNHLY; CDR2 reads FYNNEI. CDR3 bases: TGTGCCAGCAGTGCCGGGGGATACGAGCAGTACTTC. As protein: CASSAGGYEQYF.

This clonotype was counted at least ten times. V and J are TRBV10-3 and TRBJ1-3; D gene ambiguous. V dropped 6 bases and J dropped 0 bases, with 6 bases sitting between them. Germline V lookup: CDR1 ENHRY, CDR2 SYGVKD. The CDR3 runs to 13 residues. The CDR3 loop reads CAIRESSGNTIYF. The DNA of the CDR3 is TGTGCCATCAGGGAAAGCTCTGGAAACACCATATATTTT.

At least ten counts were recorded for this clonotype. The gene calls are TRBV19 and TRBJ1-5; D is uncertain. Trimming removed 3 bases from V and 5 bases from J, with 14 bases in between. The germline V gene encodes CDR1 LNHDA and CDR2 SQIVND (reference sequence). The length of the CDR3 is 15 residues. The DNA for the CDR3 is TGTGCCAGTAGTATTCCGAATCGGAGGGATCAGCCCCAGCATTTT. Amino acids: CASSIPNRRDQPQHF.

The chain joins TRBV29-1 to TRBJ1-4; D remains ambiguous. The CDR3 runs to 13 residues. The ends were cut back, 4 bases at V and 0 bases at J, with 6 bases in the middle. CDR1 is SQVTM, CDR2 ANQGSEA, per germline. The CDR3, as DNA: TGCAGCGTTGCGGGGACAACTAATGAAAAACTGTTTTTT. This encodes CSVAGTTNEKLFF. Full variable domain (missing parts from reference TRBV29-1 and TRBJ1-4): SAVISQKPSRDICQRGTSLTIQCQVDSQVTMMFWYRQQPGQSLTLIATANQGSEATYESGFVIDKFPISRPNLTFSTLTVSNMSPEDSSIYLCSVAGTTNEKLFFGSGTQLSVL.

This clonotype was detected many times. J is TRBJ2-1 and V is TRBV2; D is ambiguous. The CDR3 is 16 amino acids. Germline V gene lookup returns CDR1 SNHLY and CDR2 FYNNEI. Between the trimmed V and J ends, which lost 6 bases and 0 bases, there was a span of 15 bases. CDR3 loop: CASSQSAVLSYNEQFF. CDR3 nucleotide sequence: TGTGCCAGCAGCCAGAGCGCGGTCCTCTCCTACAATGAGCAGTTCTTC.

This clonotype was counted between two and nine times. The chain links TRBV19 to TRBJ1-5, with D maybe TRBD1 (5 bases). The V and J ends lost 4 bases and 4 bases respectively, with 14 bases between them. Germline V lookup: CDR1 LNHDA, CDR2 SQIVND (reference sequence). The CDR3 has 15 amino acids. The CDR3 is CASSKPRQGNQPQHF. The CDR3 DNA sequence: TGTGCCAGTAGTAAACCCCGGCAGGGTAATCAGCCCCAGCATTTT.

By share, this clonotype ranks as medium-sized. The gene calls are TRBV28 and TRBJ2-7; D possibly corresponds to TRBD2 (5 bases). This CDR3 has 14 residues. Trimming left V 2 bases short and J 5 bases short, with 13 bases between. Looked up from germline, CDR1 is MDHEN and CDR2 is SYDVKM. The CDR3 DNA reads TGTGCCAGCAGTTTAGCGGGTAATATGAACGAGCAGTACGTC. Residues: CASSLAGNMNEQYV.

With respect to this clonotype: This may arise from a read error, as a much more abundant clone is one base away. The V call is TRBV19, the J call TRBJ2-1, with 15 bases aligning to TRBD2. The germline V gene has CDR1 LNHDA and CDR2 SQIVND (reference sequence). This CDR3 spans 19 amino acids. The V segment lost 5 bases and the J segment 4 bases; nucleotides outside the gene matches: 12. DNA of the CDR3: TGTGCCAGTAGTGTCTTAGGACTAGCGGGGGGGCCGGGTTACAATGAGCAGTTCTTC. It is translated as CASSVLGLAGGPGYNEQFF.

This clonotype is large by share. The chain uses TRBV3-1 and TRBJ2-1; weak D call: TRBD1 (5 bases). The germline V gene encodes CDR1 LGHDT and CDR2 YNNKEL (reference sequence). This CDR3 region has 15 residues. V was pared by 1 base and J by 2 bases, with 9 bases between. CDR3 in amino acids: CASSQGTSTYNEQFF. The CDR3 region has the DNA TGTGCCAGCAGCCAAGGGACATCGACCTACAATGAGCAGTTCTTC.

This sequence joins TRBV20-1 and TRBJ2-3, with 11 bases matching TRBD2. J lost 2 bases, V lost 6 bases, and 16 bases had no gene match. Germline CDR1 is DFQATT and CDR2 is SNEGSKA (reference sequence). The CDR3 totals 18 residues. CDR3 loop: CSAPNGTSGGASTDTQYF. The CDR3 nucleotides read TGCAGTGCCCCAAATGGCACTAGCGGGGGCGCTTCCACAGATACGCAGTATTTT.

In its sample, this clonotype was seen many times. The chain employs TRBV7-2 and TRBJ1-2; no clear D. CDR3 size: 15 residues. Germline lookup yields CDR1 SGHTA and CDR2 FQGNSA. The ends were cut back, 1 base at V and 1 base at J, with 10 bases in the middle. The CDR3 sequence: CASSLVGGSNYGYTF. CDR3 nucleotides: TGTGCCAGCAGCTTAGTCGGCGGGAGTAACTATGGCTACACCTTC.

The J gene is TRBJ2-7, the V gene TRBV7-2; D not resolved. The CDR3 is made up of 14 amino acids. V gave up 0 bases and J gave up 9 bases, with 15 bases separating them. Germline assignment: CDR1 SGHTA and CDR2 FQGNSA. CDR3 DNA sequence: TGTGCCAGCAGCTTAGCCGGCAGCTACAATGGGCAGTACTTC. Amino acids: CASSLAGSYNGQYF.